This TCR beta chain was sequenced in a study of T cells in Graves' hyperthyroidism and ophthalmopathy. RNA transcripts were the template for amplifying TCR beta CDR3 regions. Researchers ran a first-round RT-PCR on the TCR CDR3 using the HTBI primer set. TCRdb reprocessed the multiplex PCR reads via MiXCR and lists one record per CDR3 protein. This sample has roughly 500,000 distinct CDR3 sequences, with more than 11% found just once. V lost 4 bases to trimming and J lost 8 bases, with 12 bases between them. This CDR3 spans 13 amino acids. The germline V gene has CDR1 SGHTS and CDR2 YDEGEE. The receptor was isolated from a woman in her twenties or thirties with Graves' hyperthyroidism that later progressed to Graves' ophthalmopathy. V and J are TRBV5-8 and TRBJ1-4; TRBD1 is a possible D gene (6 bases). The specimen was blood. In DNA form, the CDR3 reads TGTGCCAGCAGCGCCGGACAGTTCGAAAAACTGTTTTTT. Translated, it gives CASSAGQFEKLFF. Variable domain in full (rest from reference TRBV5-8 and TRBJ1-4): EAGVTQSPTHLIKTRGQQATLRCSPISGHTSVYWYQQALGLGLQFLLWYDEGEERNRGNFPPRFSGRQFPNYSSELNVNALELEDSALYLCASSAGQFEKLFFGSGTQLSVL.